These 2 T cell receptor beta chains originate from one sample sequenced in a study of post-analysis software for immune sequencing data. Notes on the study in general: There were a few TRBV segments more frequent in patients than controls, and TRBV5-6, TRBV5-1 and TRBV20-1 were among them.

Unique molecular identifiers featured in each of the TCR beta cDNA libraries. TCRdb analysed the PCR reads with MiXCR anew, one entry per CDR3 protein. The data hold about 760,000 distinct CDR3 sequences, with 25% to 30% observed a single time. Which antigens these TCRs recognize remains unknown. The sequenced material came from blood. Receptors were obtained from a girl between 5 and 17 years old with multiple sclerosis.

This chain uses TRBV7-9 with TRBJ2-5, with D hard to call. The CDR3 has 14 residues. Germline V gene sequence: CDR1 SEHNR, CDR2 FQNEAQ (reference sequence). V dropped 0 bases and J dropped 12 bases, with 17 bases sitting between them. The CDR3 bases are TGTGCCAGCAGCTTAGCCGGCCAGGCCTCCCTTGAGTACTTC. Protein sequence: CASSLAGQASLEYF.

This clonotype has more than one count but fewer than ten. V is TRBV5-1 and J is TRBJ2-1, with D possibly matching TRBD1 (7 bases). The CDR3 contains 16 residues. The ends were cut back, 2 bases at V and 8 bases at J, with 20 bases in the middle. Germline CDR1 is SGHRS and CDR2 is YFSETQ. The CDR3 nucleotides are TGCGCCAGCAGCTTTTTATATTCCGCCAGGGGGGATGAGCAGTTCTTC. Its protein product is CASSFLYSARGDEQFF.